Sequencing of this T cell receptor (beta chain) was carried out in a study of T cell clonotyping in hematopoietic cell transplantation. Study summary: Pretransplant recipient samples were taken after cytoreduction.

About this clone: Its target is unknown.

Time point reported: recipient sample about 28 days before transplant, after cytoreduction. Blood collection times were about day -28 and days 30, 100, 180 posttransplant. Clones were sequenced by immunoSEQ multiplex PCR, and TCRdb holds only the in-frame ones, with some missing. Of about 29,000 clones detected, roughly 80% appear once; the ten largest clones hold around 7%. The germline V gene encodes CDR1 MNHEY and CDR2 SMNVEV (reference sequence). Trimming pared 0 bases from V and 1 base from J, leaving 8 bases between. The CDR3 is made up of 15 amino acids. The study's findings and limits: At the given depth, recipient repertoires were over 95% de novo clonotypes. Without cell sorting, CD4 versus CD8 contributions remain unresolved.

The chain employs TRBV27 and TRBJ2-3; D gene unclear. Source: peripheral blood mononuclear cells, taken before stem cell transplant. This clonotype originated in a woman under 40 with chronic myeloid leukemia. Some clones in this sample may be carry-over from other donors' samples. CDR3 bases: TGTGCCAGCAGTTTATCCCGCCTCCGCACAGATACGCAGTATTTT. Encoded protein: CASSLSRLRTDTQYF.